This T cell receptor beta chain was captured in a study of T cell repertoires in cytomegalovirus infection. In the case of this clonotype: Its antigen is unknown.

Each CDR3 protein gets one entry after TCRdb re-called the reads with MiXCR. The repertoire consists of about 500,000 distinct CDR3 sequences, with roughly a third occurring once and the leading ten covering about 17%. Study-level results: CMV-specific TCR beta clonotypes restricted by HLA-C dominated the ex vivo response.

The sample was cultured PBMCs, taken from culture after CMV antigen stimulation. This TCR derives from a human donor in good health (CMV status not recorded). Some clones in this sample may be carry-over from other donors' samples.

CDR3: CATSEGVRGGETQYF. In nucleotides, the CDR3 is TGTGCCACCAGTGAAGGTGTTAGGGGGGGAGAGACCCAGTACTTC. J is TRBJ2-5 and V is TRBV24-1; tentatively, D is TRBD2 (7 bases). The CDR3 loop spans 15 amino acids. Trimming stripped 4 bases from V and 4 bases from J, with 15 bases between. Germline loops: CDR1 KGHDR, CDR2 SFDVKD.